The 7 T cell receptor beta chains listed next were all sequenced from one sample in a study of molecular identifiers for immune sequencing clone quantification. TCRdb re-analysed the PCR reads in MiXCR, keeping a single row per CDR3 protein. The sample has 550,000 to 750,000 distinct CDR3 sequences, just under 20% seen once; the top ten hold 0.85%. Input material: naive CD8+ T cells from blood, with Jurkat cell RNA spiked in. The subset denotes: FACS-sorted CD8+CD4-CCR7+CD45RA+ naive T cells. All receptors derive from a human donor in good health. Some libraries in this study had Jurkat cell RNA spiked in.

About this clonotype: With a much larger clone just one base away, this may be a read error. The chain joins TRBV14 to TRBJ1-6; D is perhaps TRBD1 (6 bases). CDR1 SGHDN and CDR2 FVKESK come from the germline V gene. There are 16 residues in the CDR3. For the CDR3, the DNA is TGTGCCGGCAGCCCGTTACAGGGCTCCTATAATTCACCCCTCCACTTT. Translating it yields CAGSPLQGSYNSPLHF.

In its sample, this clonotype was seen many times. The chain has TRBV7-9 and TRBJ1-1; D not resolved. The CDR3 totals 14 residues. CDR1 and CDR2 (germline): SEHNR, FQNEAQ (reference sequence). Trimming pared 4 bases from V and 8 bases from J, leaving 17 bases between. In DNA form, the CDR3 reads TGTGCCAGCAGCTCGTTGTTCTCTGCTCCCGAAGCTTTCTTT. It encodes CASSSLFSAPEAFF.

This clonotype was counted a few times. The V gene is TRBV6-5, the J gene TRBJ2-7; possibly TRBD1 or TRBD2 for D (5 bases each). The ends were cut back, 6 bases at V and 5 bases at J, with 17 bases in the middle. The V gene's germline CDR1 is MNHEY and CDR2 SVGAGI. The CDR3 covers 14 residues. CDR3 protein: CASRAYAGANEQYF. CDR3 DNA: TGTGCCAGCAGGGCCTACGCCGGGGCGAACGAGCAGTACTTC.

Comment on this clonotype: With a much larger clone just one base away, this may be a read error. This sequence joins TRBV9 and TRBJ2-2, with D possibly being TRBD1 (7 bases). This CDR3 comprises 14 residues. Per germline, CDR1 SGDLS and CDR2 YYNGEE. The CDR3 spells CASSPGGIAGELLF. CDR3 DNA sequence: TGTGCCAGCAGCCCAGGGGGGATCGCCGGGGAGCTGCTTTTT.

This clonotype appeared many times. The V call is TRBV20-1, the J call TRBJ2-1, with TRBD1 matching over 7 bases. V shed 5 bases, J shed 2 bases, and the junction held 9 bases outside the gene matches. In germline, CDR1 is DFQATT, CDR2 SNEGSKA (reference sequence). This CDR3 spans 15 amino acids. The CDR3 sequence is CSAPDRARPYNEQFF. The CDR3, as DNA: TGCAGTGCTCCCGACAGGGCGAGACCCTACAATGAGCAGTTCTTC.

This clonotype showed up just a few times. V and J are TRBV27 and TRBJ1-5; 9 nucleotides align to TRBD1. The CDR3 runs to 14 residues. Trimming at V came to 7 bases and at J to 6 bases, leaving 7 bases not matched to a gene. The germline V gene encodes CDR1 MNHEY and CDR2 SMNVEV (reference sequence). This chain's CDR3 is CASKLQGAGQPQHF. The CDR3 nucleotides read TGTGCCAGCAAGCTACAGGGGGCAGGTCAGCCCCAGCATTTT.

This clonotype was seen at least ten times. The CDR3 sequence: CASSILAGEENIQYF. The CDR3 coding sequence is TGTGCCAGTAGTATTCTAGCGGGAGAAGAAAACATTCAGTACTTC. The V and J genes are TRBV19 and TRBJ2-4; 10 bases are a match to TRBD2. CDR3 size: 15 residues. J was trimmed by 5 bases and V by 3 bases; bases with no gene match: 4. CDR1 LNHDA and CDR2 SQIVND come from the germline V gene (reference sequence).